The present T cell receptor beta chain was sequenced within a study of blood T cell repertoires in COVID-19. Germline V CDR1 and CDR2: SNHLY, FYNNEI. Trimming removed 2 bases from V and 5 bases from J, with 15 bases in between. CDR3 length equals 15 residues. The method was immunoSEQ multiplex PCR; TCRdb's version includes in-frame clones alone and lacks a portion of them. The repertoire holds around 100,000 clones, approximately 79% seen once, with 3% to 4.5% in the top ten. Specimen: peripheral blood. The source is a man aged 65 to 85 with COVID-19, enrolled during active disease. J is TRBJ2-5 and V is TRBV2; D perhaps matches TRBD1 (6 bases). CDR3 in amino acids: CASSEPPGHSETQYF. CDR3 DNA sequence: TGTGCCAGCAGTGAACCCCCGGGACACTCGGAGACCCAGTACTTC.